The 9 T cell receptor beta chains reported below all come from one sample, sequenced in a study of blood T cell repertoires in COVID-19. Generated by immunoSEQ multiplex PCR, the TCRdb table keeps only in-frame clones and is missing some. The data show around 430,000 clones, approximately 88% seen once. Sample: peripheral blood. These receptors all come from a woman between 50 and 59 years old with COVID-19, enrolled during active disease.

V is TRBV6-5 and J is TRBJ1-1, with D tentatively TRBD1 (5 bases). The CDR3 has 11 amino acids. Germline-derived CDR1 and CDR2 are MNHEY and SVGAGI. V gave up 6 bases and J gave up 6 bases, with 8 bases separating them. CDR3 coding DNA: TGTGCCAGCAGGTCAGGGTCTGAAGCTTTCTTT. Residues: CASRSGSEAFF.

The chain uses TRBV3-1 (or the pseudogene TRBV3-2) and TRBJ2-1; D uncertain. Germline V gene sequence: CDR1 LGHDT, CDR2 YNNKEL (reference sequence). V lost 0 bases to trimming and J lost 12 bases, with 9 bases between them. This CDR3 is built from 12 residues. CDR3 region: CASSQDSSGQFF. DNA of the CDR3: TGTGCCAGCAGCCAAGATAGTTCCGGGCAGTTCTTC.

This chain connects TRBV23-1 to TRBJ2-7; 9 bases agree with TRBD1. TRBV23-1 is an ORF, and what it does is uncertain. V dropped 0 bases and J dropped 0; count of bases not matched to a gene: 9. The CDR3 covers 18 residues. The CDR3 here is CASSQSTRDRVSSYEQYF. DNA of the CDR3: TGCGCCAGCAGTCAATCGACTCGGGACAGGGTAAGCTCCTACGAGCAGTACTTC.

This chain connects TRBV10-2 to TRBJ1-4; the D gene is possibly TRBD1 (6 bases). The germline V gene encodes CDR1 WSHSY and CDR2 SAAADI. V dropped 3 bases and J dropped 5 bases, with 10 bases sitting between them. The CDR3 runs 14 residues. CDR3 nucleotide sequence: TGCGCCAGCAGTGATGGGGGCACCAATGAAAAACTGTTTTTT. It encodes CASSDGGTNEKLFF.

The V call is TRBV6-5, the J call TRBJ1-2; D may be TRBD1 (5 bases). The germline V gene encodes CDR1 MNHEY and CDR2 SVGAGI. Deletions cut 2 bases from V and 6 bases from J, with 10 bases between. This CDR3 spans 13 amino acids. The CDR3 coding sequence is TGTGCCAGCAGTTACGACAGCCTCGATGGCTACACCTTC. Amino acids: CASSYDSLDGYTF.

The chain combines TRBV6-6 with TRBJ1-2; D unclear. The CDR3 runs to 16 residues. V gave up 4 bases and J gave up 1 base, with 16 bases separating them. Germline assignment: CDR1 MNHNY and CDR2 SVGAGI (reference sequence). The CDR3 is CASSSPTKRLNYGYTF. The CDR3 DNA sequence: TGTGCCAGCAGTTCTCCCACTAAGCGGCTTAACTATGGCTACACCTTC.

This chain uses TRBV2 with TRBJ2-7; 11 bases align to TRBD1. Per the germline V gene, CDR1 is SNHLY and CDR2 is FYNNEI. Germline trimming cut 5 bases from V and 4 bases from J; bases unmatched to any gene: 7. This CDR3 spans 15 amino acids. CDR3 amino acids: CASSFSGTGGYEQYF. In DNA form, the CDR3 reads TGTGCCAGCAGTTTTTCTGGGACAGGGGGATACGAGCAGTACTTC.

The chain links TRBV6-1 to TRBJ1-4; D ambiguous. The ends were cut back, 2 bases at V and 7 bases at J, with 14 bases in the middle. Germline CDR1 reads MNHNS; CDR2 reads SASEGT. CDR3 length equals 15 residues. For the CDR3, the DNA is TGTGCCAGCAGTGAATCGCCTGCGATAAGTGAAAAACTGTTTTTT. Translating it yields CASSESPAISEKLFF.

The chain links TRBV12-3 or TRBV12-4 to TRBJ1-1, with no clear D. V lost 7 bases and J lost 3, with 12 bases in between. This CDR3 is 13 amino acids long. CDR3 DNA sequence: TGTGCCAGCAATGTTGAGTCGGACACTGAAGCTTTCTTT. Translating gives CASNVESDTEAFF.